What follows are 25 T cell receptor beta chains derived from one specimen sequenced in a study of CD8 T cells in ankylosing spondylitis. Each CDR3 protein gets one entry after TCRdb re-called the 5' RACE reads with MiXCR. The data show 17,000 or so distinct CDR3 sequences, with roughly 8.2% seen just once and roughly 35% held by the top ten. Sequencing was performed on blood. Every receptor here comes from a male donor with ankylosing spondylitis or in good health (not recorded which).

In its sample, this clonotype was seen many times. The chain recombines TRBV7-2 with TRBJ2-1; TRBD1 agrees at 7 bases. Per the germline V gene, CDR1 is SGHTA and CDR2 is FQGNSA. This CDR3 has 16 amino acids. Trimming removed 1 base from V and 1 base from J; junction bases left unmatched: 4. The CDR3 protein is CASSLEGAASYNEQFF. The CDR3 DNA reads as TGTGCCAGCAGCTTAGAGGGGGCAGCGTCCTACAATGAGCAGTTCTTC.

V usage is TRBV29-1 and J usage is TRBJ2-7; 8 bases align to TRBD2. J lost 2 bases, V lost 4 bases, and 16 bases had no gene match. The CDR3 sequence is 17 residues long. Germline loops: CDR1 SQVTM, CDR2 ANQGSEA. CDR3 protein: CSVGVIAGKAKAYEQYF. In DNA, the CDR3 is TGCAGCGTTGGGGTGATAGCGGGAAAGGCAAAGGCCTACGAGCAGTACTTC.

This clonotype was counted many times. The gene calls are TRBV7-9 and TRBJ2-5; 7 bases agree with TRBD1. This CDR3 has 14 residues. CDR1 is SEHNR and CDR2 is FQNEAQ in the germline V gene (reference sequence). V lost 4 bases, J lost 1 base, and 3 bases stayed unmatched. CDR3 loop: CASSSQGVQETQYF. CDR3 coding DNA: TGTGCCAGCAGCTCTCAGGGGGTCCAAGAGACCCAGTACTTC.

CDR3 region: CASSPRGLVNTEAFF. CDR3 in DNA: TGCGCCAGCAGCCCCAGGGGTTTGGTGAACACTGAAGCTTTCTTT. The rearrangement links TRBV4-3 to TRBJ1-1, with D tentatively TRBD1 (6 bases). Trimming took 4 bases from V and 0 from J, leaving 12 bases between them. In germline, CDR1 is LGHNA, CDR2 YSLEER. CDR3 length: 15 amino acids.

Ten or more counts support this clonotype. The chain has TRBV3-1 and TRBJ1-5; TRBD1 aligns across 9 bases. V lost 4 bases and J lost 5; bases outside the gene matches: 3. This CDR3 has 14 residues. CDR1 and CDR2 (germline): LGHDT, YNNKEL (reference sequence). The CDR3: CASSPGQGHQPQHF. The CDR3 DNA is TGTGCCAGCAGCCCCGGACAGGGGCATCAGCCCCAGCATTTT.

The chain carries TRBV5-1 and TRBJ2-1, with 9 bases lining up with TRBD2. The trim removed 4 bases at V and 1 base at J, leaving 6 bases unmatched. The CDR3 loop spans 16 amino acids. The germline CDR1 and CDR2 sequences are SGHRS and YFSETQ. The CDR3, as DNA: TGCGCCAGCAGCCAGACTAGCGGCCCATCCTACAATGAGCAGTTCTTC. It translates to CASSQTSGPSYNEQFF.

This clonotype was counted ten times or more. The CDR3 nucleotides read TGCGCCAGCTGTACTAGCGGGAGGACTAGCACAGATACGCAGTATTTT. It codes for CASCTSGRTSTDTQYF. The V and J genes are TRBV5-1 and TRBJ2-3; TRBD2 matches 12 bases. CDR1 is SGHRS, CDR2 YFSETQ, per germline. V was pared by 7 bases and J by 0 bases, with 6 bases of the junction left unmatched. The CDR3 runs to 16 residues.

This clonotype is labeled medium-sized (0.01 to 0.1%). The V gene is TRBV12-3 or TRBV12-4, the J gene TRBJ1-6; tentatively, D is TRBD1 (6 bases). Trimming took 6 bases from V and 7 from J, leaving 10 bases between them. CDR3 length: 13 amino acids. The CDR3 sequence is CASRQGWNSPLHF. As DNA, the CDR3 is TGTGCCAGCAGACAGGGTTGGAATTCACCCCTCCACTTT.

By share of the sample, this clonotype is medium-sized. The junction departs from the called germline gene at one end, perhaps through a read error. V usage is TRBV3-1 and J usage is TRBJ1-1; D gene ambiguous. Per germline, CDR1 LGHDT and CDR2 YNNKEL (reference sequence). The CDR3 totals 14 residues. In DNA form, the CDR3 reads TGTGCCAGCAGCCAAGGGCTAGCAAACAGTGAAGCTTTCTTT. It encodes CASSQGLANSEAFF.

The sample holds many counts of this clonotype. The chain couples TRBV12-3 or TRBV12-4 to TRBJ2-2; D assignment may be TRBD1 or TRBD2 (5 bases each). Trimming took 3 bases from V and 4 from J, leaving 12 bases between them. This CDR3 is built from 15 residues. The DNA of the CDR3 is TGTGCCAGCAGTTTTTCGGGGCCCGGCACCGGGGAGCTGTTTTTT. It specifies CASSFSGPGTGELFF.

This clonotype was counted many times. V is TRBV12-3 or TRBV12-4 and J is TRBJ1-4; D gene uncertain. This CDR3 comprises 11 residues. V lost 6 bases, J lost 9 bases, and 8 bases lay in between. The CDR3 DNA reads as TGTGCCAGCAGAGGACCCCAAAAACTGTTTTTT. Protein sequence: CASRGPQKLFF.

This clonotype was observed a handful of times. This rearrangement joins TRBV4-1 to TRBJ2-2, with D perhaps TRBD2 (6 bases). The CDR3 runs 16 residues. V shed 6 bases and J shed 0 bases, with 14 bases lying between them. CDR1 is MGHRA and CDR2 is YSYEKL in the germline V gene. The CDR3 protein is CASSRLGTSNTGELFF. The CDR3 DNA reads TGCGCCAGCAGTCGTCTAGGGACTTCGAACACCGGGGAGCTGTTTTTT.

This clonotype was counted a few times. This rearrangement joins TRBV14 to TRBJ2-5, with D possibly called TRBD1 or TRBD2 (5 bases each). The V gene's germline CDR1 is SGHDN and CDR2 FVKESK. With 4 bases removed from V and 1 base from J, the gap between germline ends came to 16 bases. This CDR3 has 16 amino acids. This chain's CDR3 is CASSLGEGRLQETQYF. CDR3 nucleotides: TGTGCCAGCAGCCTAGGAGAGGGGCGCCTCCAAGAGACCCAGTACTTC.

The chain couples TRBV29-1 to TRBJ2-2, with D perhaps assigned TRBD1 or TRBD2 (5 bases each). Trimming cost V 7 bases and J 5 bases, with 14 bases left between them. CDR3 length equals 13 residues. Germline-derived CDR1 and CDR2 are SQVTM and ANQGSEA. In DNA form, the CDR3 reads TGCAGCGCCGACGAGGGGTGGACCGGGGAGCTGTTTTTT. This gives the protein CSADEGWTGELFF.

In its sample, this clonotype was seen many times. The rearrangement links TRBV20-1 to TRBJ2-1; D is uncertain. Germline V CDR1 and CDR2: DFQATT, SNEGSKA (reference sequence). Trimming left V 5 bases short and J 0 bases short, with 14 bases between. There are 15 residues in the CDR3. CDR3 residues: CSAGKELSSYNEQFF. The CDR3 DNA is TGCAGTGCTGGGAAAGAGCTGAGCTCCTACAATGAGCAGTTCTTC.

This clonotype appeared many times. In DNA, the CDR3 is TGCGCCAGCAGCTTAGCGGATAGCACAGATACGCAGTATTTT. Translated, it gives CASSLADSTDTQYF. This chain links TRBV5-1 with TRBJ2-3, with TRBD2 as a possible D gene (5 bases). The CDR3 is 14 amino acids. Trimming pared 2 bases from V and 0 bases from J, leaving 7 bases between. Germline V gene data show CDR1 as SGHRS and CDR2 as YFSETQ.

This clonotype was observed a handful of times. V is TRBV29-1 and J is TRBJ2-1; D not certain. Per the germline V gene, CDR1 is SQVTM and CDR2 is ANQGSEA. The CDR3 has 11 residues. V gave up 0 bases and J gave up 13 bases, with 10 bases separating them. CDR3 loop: CSVEEGLGQFF. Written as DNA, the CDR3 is TGCAGCGTTGAAGAGGGATTGGGCCAGTTCTTC.

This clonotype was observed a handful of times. The CDR3: CASSSQVRGGRGETQYF. The CDR3 DNA follows: TGCGCCAGCAGCTCCCAGGTCCGCGGGGGGAGGGGAGAGACCCAGTACTTC. The chain couples TRBV4-1 to TRBJ2-5, with 8 bases identical to TRBD2. The CDR3 spans 17 residues. Germline CDR1 reads MGHRA; CDR2 reads YSYEKL. The ends lost 5 bases at V and 4 bases at J; junction bases unmatched: 15.

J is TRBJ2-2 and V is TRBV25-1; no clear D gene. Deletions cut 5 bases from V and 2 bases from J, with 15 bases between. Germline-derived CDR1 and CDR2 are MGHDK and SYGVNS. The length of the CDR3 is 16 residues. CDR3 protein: CASSLERLTNTGELFF. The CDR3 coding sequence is TGTGCCAGCAGTTTAGAGAGGCTGACAAACACCGGGGAGCTGTTTTTT.

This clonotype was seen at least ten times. CDR3 residues: CASSQGPGRFMNTEAFF. CDR3 DNA sequence: TGTGCCAGCAGCCAGGGACCAGGACGATTCATGAACACTGAAGCTTTCTTT. V and J are TRBV7-3 and TRBJ1-1; a possible D gene is TRBD1 (5 bases). Trimming pared 5 bases from V and 0 bases from J, leaving 19 bases between. The CDR3 runs to 17 residues. The germline gives CDR1 SGHTA, CDR2 FQGTGA.

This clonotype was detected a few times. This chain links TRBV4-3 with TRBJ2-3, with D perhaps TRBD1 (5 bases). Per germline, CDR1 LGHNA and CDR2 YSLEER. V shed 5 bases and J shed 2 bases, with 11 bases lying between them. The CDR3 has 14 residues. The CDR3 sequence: CASSRGLTTDTQYF. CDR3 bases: TGCGCCAGCAGCAGGGGTCTCACCACAGATACGCAGTATTTT.

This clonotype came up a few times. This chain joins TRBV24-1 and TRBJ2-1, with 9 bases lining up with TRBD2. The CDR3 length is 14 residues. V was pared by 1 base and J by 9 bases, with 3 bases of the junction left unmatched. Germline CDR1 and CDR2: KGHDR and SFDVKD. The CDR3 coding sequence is TGTGCCACCAGTGATTTTATTAGCGGGAGTGAGCAGTTCTTC. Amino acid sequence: CATSDFISGSEQFF.

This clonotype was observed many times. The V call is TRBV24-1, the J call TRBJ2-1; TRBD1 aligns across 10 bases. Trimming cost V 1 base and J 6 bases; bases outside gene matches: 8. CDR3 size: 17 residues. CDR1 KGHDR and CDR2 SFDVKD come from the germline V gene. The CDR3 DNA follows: TGTGCCACCAGTGATTTTGGGACAGGGGTTCCGGTCAATGAGCAGTTCTTC. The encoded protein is CATSDFGTGVPVNEQFF.

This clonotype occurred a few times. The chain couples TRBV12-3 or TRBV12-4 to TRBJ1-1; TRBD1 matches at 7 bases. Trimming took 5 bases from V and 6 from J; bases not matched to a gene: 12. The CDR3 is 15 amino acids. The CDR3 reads CASSPSGRGLSEAFF. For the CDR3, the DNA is TGTGCCAGCAGTCCTTCTGGGAGGGGGCTTTCTGAAGCTTTCTTT.

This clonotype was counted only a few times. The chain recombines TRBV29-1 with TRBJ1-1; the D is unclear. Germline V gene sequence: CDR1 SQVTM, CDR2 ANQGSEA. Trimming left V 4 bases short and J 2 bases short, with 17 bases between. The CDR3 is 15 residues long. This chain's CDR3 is CSVVRAGRYNTEAFF. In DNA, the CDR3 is TGCAGCGTTGTTCGGGCAGGCCGTTATAACACTGAAGCTTTCTTT. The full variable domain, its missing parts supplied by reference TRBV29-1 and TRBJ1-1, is SAVISQKPSRDICQRGTSLTIQCQVDSQVTMMFWYRQQPGQSLTLIATANQGSEATYESGFVIDKFPISRPNLTFSTLTVSNMSPEDSSIYLCSVVRAGRYNTEAFFGQGTRLTVV.